This TCR beta chain was recorded in a study of sequential checkpoint blockade in melanoma. Study at large: Patients were randomized 1:1 to nivolumab-then-ipilimumab or ipilimumab-then-nivolumab first-line. Both treatment sequences were followed by maintenance nivolumab.

The repertoire was sequenced with immunoSEQ multiplex PCR; TCRdb's copy has only in-frame clones and lacks some. The table includes about 12,000 clones, around 67% detected once. Sample treatment: randomized to nivolumab then ipilimumab (arm A) or the reverse (arm B). No patient had prior DNA-damaging chemotherapy. PBMC sorting kept live CD3+CD8+ cells without CD19 or CD56. The V end lost 3 bases, the J end lost 3 bases, and 11 bases lay between the germline ends. The length of the CDR3 is 14 residues. The V gene's germline CDR1 is MDHEN and CDR2 SYDVKM. This chain connects TRBV28 to TRBJ1-2, with D possibly matching TRBD1 (5 bases). The receptor comes from a human donor with melanoma. Sequenced material: CD8+ T cells sorted from blood (inferred from file names), taken from a patient given nivolumab and ipilimumab in sequence. CDR3 loop: CASSFSGGYYGYTF. The CDR3, as DNA: TGTGCCAGCAGTTTCTCCGGGGGTTACTATGGCTACACCTTC.